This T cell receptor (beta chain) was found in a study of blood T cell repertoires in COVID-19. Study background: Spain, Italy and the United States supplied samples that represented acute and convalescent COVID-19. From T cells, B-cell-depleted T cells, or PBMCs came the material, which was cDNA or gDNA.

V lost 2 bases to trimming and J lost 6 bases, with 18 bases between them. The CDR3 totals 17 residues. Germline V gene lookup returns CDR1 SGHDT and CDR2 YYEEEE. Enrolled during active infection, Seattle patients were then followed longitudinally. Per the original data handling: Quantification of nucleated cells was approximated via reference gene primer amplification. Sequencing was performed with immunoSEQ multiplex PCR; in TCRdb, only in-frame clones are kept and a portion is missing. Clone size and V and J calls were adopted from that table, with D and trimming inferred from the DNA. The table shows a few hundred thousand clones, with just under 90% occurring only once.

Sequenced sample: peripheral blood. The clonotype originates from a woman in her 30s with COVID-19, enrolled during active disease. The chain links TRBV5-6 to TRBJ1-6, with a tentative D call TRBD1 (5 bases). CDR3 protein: CASSFGGKGKGNSPLHF. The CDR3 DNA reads TGTGCCAGCAGCTTCGGGGGAAAGGGGAAGGGTAATTCACCCCTCCACTTT.